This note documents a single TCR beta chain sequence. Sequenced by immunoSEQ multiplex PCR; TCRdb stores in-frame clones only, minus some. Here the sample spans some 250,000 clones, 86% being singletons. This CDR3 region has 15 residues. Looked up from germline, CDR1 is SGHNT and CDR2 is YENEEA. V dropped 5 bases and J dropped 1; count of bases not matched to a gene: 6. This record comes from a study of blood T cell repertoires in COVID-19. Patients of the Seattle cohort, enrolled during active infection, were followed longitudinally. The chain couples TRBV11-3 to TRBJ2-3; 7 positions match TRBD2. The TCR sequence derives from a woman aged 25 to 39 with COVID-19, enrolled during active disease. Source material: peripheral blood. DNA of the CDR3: TGTGCCAGCAGCGGGGGGGGACTCCGCACAGATACGCAGTATTTT. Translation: CASSGGGLRTDTQYF.